This T cell receptor (beta chain) was recovered during a study of blood T cell repertoires in COVID-19. Overall study context: Samples of COVID-19 (acute and convalescent) were obtained from the United States, Italy and Spain. T cells, B-cell-depleted T cells, or PBMCs provided the cDNA or gDNA that served as material.

This CDR3 is built from 15 residues. CDR1 is SGHRS, CDR2 YFSETQ, per germline. V lost 4 bases, J lost 4 bases, and 7 bases stayed unmatched. This clone was recorded many times. This table comes from immunoSEQ multiplex PCR, and its TCRdb copy is limited to in-frame clones, with some not included. The sample records about 69,000 clones, roughly 73% being singletons. The specimen sequenced was peripheral blood. The chain recombines TRBV5-1 with TRBJ1-3, with 8 positions matching TRBD1. The receptor was derived from a human donor in a cohort sampled during active COVID-19. Written as DNA, the CDR3 is TGCGCCAGCAGCCCGACAGGGGAAGGAGGAAACACCATATATTTT. This codes for CASSPTGEGGNTIYF.